The rows below give T cell receptor beta chains drawn from one sample of a study of blood T cell repertoires in COVID-19. Sequenced by immunoSEQ multiplex PCR; TCRdb stores in-frame clones only, minus some. In the table there are under 150,000 clones, around 81% of which are singletons. The sample comprised peripheral blood. These TCRs come from a woman in her sixties with acute or convalescent COVID-19. CDR3s leave out the opening cysteine and the closing phenylalanine or tryptophan. Fields, in order: J gene, V gene, CDR3 protein.

TRBJ1-1	TRBV7-6	ASSLETGANTEAF
TRBJ2-2	TRBV7-2	ASRNTGGRAGGELF
TRBJ1-1	TRBV28	ASSLSPLGLREAF
TRBJ1-2	TRBV7-2	ASSLARRQTYGYT
TRBJ1-6	TRBV28	ASSHRTGISPLH
TRBJ2-3	TRBV2	ASSLSGRADTQY
TRBJ2-5	TRBV5-1	ASSGRAGQETQY
TRBJ2-7	TRBV19	ASMGDRGGYEQY
TRBJ1-6	TRBV7-9	ASSLSGANSPLH
TRBJ2-1	TRBV19	ASTALGREGRNEQF
TRBJ1-3	TRBV7-2	ASSSAVGLLGNTIY
TRBJ1-2	TRBV4-3	ASSEDTAYGYT
TRBJ2-5	TRBV28	ASSAPTGTQETQY
TRBJ1-5	TRBV5-1	ASSLGRNQPQH
TRBJ2-1	TRBV19	ASGEQGARLNEQF
TRBJ1-6	TRBV7-3	ASSLRRGSPLH
TRBJ2-7	TRBV30	AWRGGLAGLYEQY
TRBJ2-1	TRBV7-2	ASSLDYIYNEQF
TRBJ1-2	TRBV12-3/TRBV12-4	ASSLATGVGYT
TRBJ1-1	TRBV11-2	TSSSPYRGGTEAF
TRBJ2-1	TRBV3-1/TRBV3-2	ASSHRLAVNEQF
TRBJ1-3	TRBV4-1	ASSQEWTAGNTIY